These 31 T cell receptor beta chains were sequenced from one sample in a study of T-cell reconstitution after alpha-beta-depleted transplantation in children. The library targeted TCRbeta and was prepared with unique molecular identifiers. TCRdb re-analysed the PCR reads in MiXCR, keeping a single row per CDR3 protein. This sample has 98,000 or so distinct CDR3 sequences, with approximately 6.9% found just once. The starting material was PBMCs, mostly from graft donor cells, obtained 360 days after TCRalphabeta/CD19-depleted stem cell transplant. The receptor source for this set is a male patient aged 2-15 years who had a stem cell transplant for acute lymphoblastic leukemia, so the T cells may come from the graft donor.

This clonotype showed up many times. The genes are TRBV7-6 and TRBJ2-3, with 7 bases that match TRBD2. Looked up from germline, CDR1 is SGHVS and CDR2 is FNYEAQ. J lost 3 bases, V lost 0 bases, and 3 bases had no gene match. The CDR3 is 15 residues long. The CDR3: CASSLAGGPTDTQYF. For the CDR3, the DNA is TGTGCCAGCAGCTTAGCGGGAGGGCCAACAGATACGCAGTATTTT.

Written as DNA, the CDR3 is TGTACCAAGGGGGGGAGATCCTACAATGAGCAGTTCTTC. Translation gives CTKGGRSYNEQFF. The chain uses TRBV7-6 and TRBJ2-1, with a tentative D call TRBD2 (7 bases). Germline assignment: CDR1 SGHVS and CDR2 FNYEAQ. The length of the CDR3 is 13 residues. The complete variable domain, with remaining parts taken from reference TRBV7-6 and TRBJ2-1, reads GAGVSQSPRYKVTKRGQDVALRCDPISGHVSLYWYRQALGQGPEFLTYFNYEAQQDKSGLPNDRFSAERPEGSISTLTIQRTEQRDSAMYRCTKGGRSYNEQFFGPGTRLTVL.

This clonotype occurred many times. The chain carries TRBV29-1 and TRBJ2-1; TRBD2 matches 7 bases. Germline assignment: CDR1 SQVTM and CDR2 ANQGSEA. The CDR3 covers 16 residues. With 3 bases clipped from V and 0 bases from J, the junction kept 8 bases outside the gene matches. The CDR3 sequence: CSVENIGGSSYNEQFF. As DNA, the CDR3 is TGCAGCGTTGAGAATATAGGCGGGAGCTCCTACAATGAGCAGTTCTTC.

This clonotype appeared many times. The chain recombines TRBV7-8 with TRBJ2-3; 8 nucleotides line up with TRBD2. This CDR3 comprises 15 residues. Germline loops: CDR1 SGHVS, CDR2 FQNEAQ. The V and J ends lost 4 bases and 0 bases, in that order; junction bases with no gene match: 3. The CDR3 sequence: CASSSLAASTDTQYF. CDR3 in DNA: TGTGCCAGCAGCTCACTAGCGGCTAGCACAGATACGCAGTATTTT.

This clonotype was seen repeatedly, ten times or more. This chain connects TRBV15 to TRBJ2-1, with 7 bases lining up with TRBD2. In germline, CDR1 is LNHNV, CDR2 YYDKDF (reference sequence). This CDR3 spans 14 amino acids. The trim removed 5 bases at V and 7 bases at J, leaving 8 bases unmatched. CDR3 amino acids: CATSGRREFNEQFF. DNA of the CDR3: TGTGCCACCAGCGGGAGGCGGGAGTTTAATGAGCAGTTCTTC.

V is TRBV6-5 and J is TRBJ2-1; TRBD2 might be the D (6 bases). Trimming stripped 2 bases from V and 3 bases from J, with 14 bases between. This CDR3 has 16 residues. Germline lookup yields CDR1 MNHEY and CDR2 SVGAGI. CDR3 amino acids: CASSYRSTGDYNEQFF. In nucleotides, the CDR3 is TGTGCCAGCAGTTACCGGTCGACGGGAGACTACAATGAGCAGTTCTTC.

This clonotype showed up many times. The chain uses TRBV7-3 and TRBJ2-2; D unresolved. V was pared by 8 bases and J by 3 bases, with 7 bases between. The CDR3 runs to 12 residues. Germline V gene sequence: CDR1 SGHTA, CDR2 FQGTGA. CDR3 in amino acids: CASGRYTGELFF. The CDR3 coding sequence is TGTGCCAGCGGGCGGTACACCGGGGAGCTGTTTTTT.

This clonotype was detected only a few times. Here the CDR3 DNA reads TGTGCCAGCAGTTACGGGACAGGGTATTCGGGCGGGGAGCTGTTTTTT. This gives the protein CASSYGTGYSGGELFF. The chain carries TRBV6-5 and TRBJ2-2; 9 bases agree with TRBD1. Germline CDR1 is MNHEY and CDR2 is SVGAGI. Germline trimming cut 2 bases from V and 7 bases from J; bases unmatched to any gene: 8. The CDR3 totals 16 residues.

In its sample, this clonotype was seen many times. The chain joins TRBV11-2 to TRBJ2-1; 10 nucleotides align to TRBD2. The V gene's germline CDR1 is SGHAT and CDR2 FQNNGV. This CDR3 has 14 amino acids. V shed 5 bases, J shed 7 bases, and the junction held 5 bases outside the gene matches. The CDR3 here is CASSRTSGLNEQFF. CDR3 in DNA: TGTGCCAGCAGCCGGACTAGCGGCCTAAATGAGCAGTTCTTC.

This clonotype was recorded at least ten times. The CDR3 DNA sequence: TGTGCCAGCAGCTTACCAGCGCCTTTCCGGGTCTCCTACGAGCAGTACTTC. Amino acids: CASSLPAPFRVSYEQYF. The V and J genes are TRBV7-8 and TRBJ2-7; no reliable D call. The germline V gene has CDR1 SGHVS and CDR2 FQNEAQ. The V end was cut by 2 bases, the J end by 0 bases, with 17 bases between. This CDR3 region has 17 residues.

Many counts were recorded for this clonotype. CDR3 DNA: TGTGCCAGCAGCCACGTGATTCGACAGGGGCCAGATACGCAGTATTTT. Its protein product is CASSHVIRQGPDTQYF. This chain links TRBV11-2 with TRBJ2-3, with 8 bases aligning to TRBD1. The CDR3 runs 16 residues. Germline V gene data show CDR1 as SGHAT and CDR2 as FQNNGV. The V segment lost 5 bases and the J segment 4 bases; nucleotides outside the gene matches: 11.

V and J are TRBV18 and TRBJ2-7; 9 bases are a match to TRBD1. In germline, CDR1 is KGHSH, CDR2 LQKENI. Trimming removed 6 bases from V and 1 base from J; junction bases left unmatched: 7. The CDR3 contains 15 residues. CDR3 DNA: TGTGCCAGCTCCTTCCGGGACAGGGCTTCCTACGAGCAGTACTTC. Encoded protein: CASSFRDRASYEQYF.

This chain joins TRBV5-1 and TRBJ1-2; D is perhaps TRBD1 (5 bases). The CDR3 extends over 17 amino acids. Germline-derived CDR1 and CDR2 are SGHRS and YFSETQ. V was pared by 5 bases and J by 1 base, with 21 bases between. The CDR3 region has the DNA TGCGCCAGCAGTGCCGCTTGGGGAAGGGGATATAACTATGGCTACACCTTC. This sequence encodes CASSAAWGRGYNYGYTF.

The sample holds many counts of this clonotype. The CDR3 DNA sequence: TGTGCCAGCAGAGGGACAGATACGCAGTATTTT. This encodes CASRGTDTQYF. The V and J genes are TRBV25-1 and TRBJ2-3; D remains ambiguous. Germline CDR1 is MGHDK and CDR2 is SYGVNS. V shed 6 bases and J shed 3 bases, with 4 bases lying between them. The CDR3 runs to 11 residues.

Many counts were recorded for this clonotype. The chain employs TRBV7-8 and TRBJ2-7; a possible D gene is TRBD1 (6 bases). The length of the CDR3 is 15 residues. Germline V gives CDR1 SGHVS, CDR2 FQNEAQ. Deletions cut 0 bases from V and 2 bases from J, with 11 bases between. The CDR3 DNA sequence: TGTGCCAGCAGCTTAGCGAGTGGGGGCACCTACGAGCAGTACTTC. Translation gives CASSLASGGTYEQYF.

Concerning this clonotype: This may be a read error: a much more frequent sequence differs by one nucleotide. This chain joins TRBV27 and TRBJ2-3; a weak D match, TRBD2 (5 bases). V lost 6 bases to trimming and J lost 7 bases, with 23 bases between them. CDR1 and CDR2 (germline): MNHEY, SMNVEV (reference sequence). The CDR3 length is 16 residues. For the CDR3, the DNA is TGTGCCAGCAGCTACTCATCGTGGGAGAGGGTAAATACGCAGTATTTT. The encoded protein is CASSYSSWERVNTQYF.

The chain couples TRBV4-3 to TRBJ2-7; 9 bases agree with TRBD1. The CDR3 length is 16 residues. Trimming cost V 0 bases and J 3 bases; bases outside gene matches: 6. CDR1 and CDR2 (germline): LGHNA, YSLEER. Here the CDR3 reads CASSQDFRTGDYEQYF. DNA for the CDR3: TGCGCCAGCAGCCAAGATTTTCGGACAGGGGACTACGAGCAGTACTTC.

This clonotype was seen repeatedly, ten times or more. V gene TRBV10-1 combines with J gene TRBJ1-1, with no clear D. Germline CDR1 WNHNN, CDR2 SYGVQD (reference sequence). The V end was cut by 0 bases, the J end by 0 bases, with 8 bases between. The CDR3 spans 15 residues. CDR3 residues: CASSESRTLNTEAFF. In DNA form, the CDR3 reads TGCGCCAGCAGTGAGTCGAGGACGCTGAACACTGAAGCTTTCTTT.

This clonotype was seen many times. CDR3 DNA: TGTGCCAGCAGTTACTCGACAGGTGCAGCCTCCTACGAGCAGTACTTC. Its protein product is CASSYSTGAASYEQYF. The chain has TRBV6-5 and TRBJ2-7, with a possible D match to TRBD1 (6 bases). The CDR3 consists of 16 residues. V was cut by 0 bases and J by 0 bases, with 12 bases left in between. In germline, CDR1 is MNHEY, CDR2 SVGAGI.

This clonotype has a handful of counts. The genes are TRBV7-9 and TRBJ2-2, with D maybe TRBD1 (5 bases). This CDR3 contains 14 residues. The germline V gene encodes CDR1 SEHNR and CDR2 FQNEAQ (reference sequence). Trimming shortened V by 5 bases and J by 8 bases, and 15 bases separated the two germline ends. In DNA form, the CDR3 reads TGTGCCAGCAGCCCCCGGGTCTCAGGGGGGGAGCTGTTTTTT. This codes for CASSPRVSGGELFF.

Remarks on this clonotype: At one boundary the junction diverges from the germline segment, which might be a read error. Written as DNA, the CDR3 is TGTGCTAGCAGCTTAAAGGCAGGGGAGGCCACCGGGGAGCTGTTTTTT. Translation gives CASSLKAGEATGELFF. This sequence joins TRBV7-7 and TRBJ2-2; possibly TRBD1 or TRBD2 for D (6 bases each). The CDR3 runs to 16 residues. Germline CDR1 SSHAT, CDR2 FNYEAQ (reference sequence). The entire variable domain, with the rest obtained from reference TRBV7-7 and TRBJ2-2, is as follows: GAGVSQSPRYKVTKRGQDVTLRCDPISSHATLYWYQQALGQGPEFLTYFNYEAQPDKSGLPSDRFSAERPEGSISTLTIQRTEQRDSAMYRCASSLKAGEATGELFFGEGSRLTVL.

This clonotype was picked up many times. The chain couples TRBV5-6 to TRBJ2-4; D remains ambiguous. The length of the CDR3 is 15 residues. Between the trimmed V and J ends, which lost 1 base and 0 bases, there was a span of 8 bases. Per the germline V gene, CDR1 is SGHDT and CDR2 is YYEEEE. DNA of the CDR3: TGTGCCAGCAGCTTGTGGTCAGTAGCCAAAAACATTCAGTACTTC. Translated: CASSLWSVAKNIQYF.

This clonotype was counted at least ten times. The gene calls are TRBV7-3 and TRBJ2-2; D may be TRBD1 or TRBD2 (5 bases each). The V end was cut by 2 bases, the J end by 6 bases, with 13 bases between. Per germline, CDR1 SGHTA and CDR2 FQGTGA. CDR3 length: 15 residues. DNA of the CDR3: TGTGCCAGCAGCTTATTTCCAGAGGGGCCCGGGGAGCTGTTTTTT. This codes for CASSLFPEGPGELFF.

At least ten counts were recorded for this clonotype. The V call is TRBV5-1, the J call TRBJ2-5, with D possibly matching TRBD1 (5 bases). V lost 6 bases to trimming and J lost 2 bases, with 14 bases between them. Per the germline V gene, CDR1 is SGHRS and CDR2 is YFSETQ. This CDR3 has 14 amino acids. CDR3 nucleotide sequence: TGCGCCAGCAAGGCGGCAGGGCATCAAGAGACCCAGTACTTC. This encodes CASKAAGHQETQYF.

This clonotype appeared many times. J is TRBJ1-1 and V is TRBV2; D is unclear. The CDR3 is 12 residues long. Trimming shortened V by 10 bases and J by 6 bases, and 15 bases separated the two germline ends. Germline CDR1 is SNHLY and CDR2 is FYNNEI. DNA for the CDR3: TGTGCCACGGACTTACGGGTGGCTGAAGCTTTCTTT. As protein: CATDLRVAEAFF.

The gene calls are TRBV9 and TRBJ2-5, with TRBD2 identical over 9 bases. Germline CDR1 SGDLS, CDR2 YYNGEE. V lost 0 bases and J lost 2; bases outside the gene matches: 2. The CDR3 totals 15 residues. As DNA, the CDR3 is TGTGCCAGCAGCGTAGTAAGCGGGGGGCAAGAGACCCAGTACTTC. Its protein is CASSVVSGGQETQYF.

There are a few counts of this clonotype. V is TRBV4-2 and J is TRBJ1-6; no firm D call. Looked up from germline, CDR1 is LGHNA and CDR2 is YNFKEQ. The CDR3 runs 17 residues. The V gene lost 1 base and the J gene lost 7 bases, with 17 bases spanning the gap. The DNA of the CDR3 is TGTGCCAGCAGCCAAGCTCCCGTCATGGGTTCGAATTCACCCCTCCACTTT. Encoded protein: CASSQAPVMGSNSPLHF.

This clonotype was seen ten or more times. V usage is TRBV6-1 and J usage is TRBJ2-3, with 9 bases matching TRBD1. The J segment lost 5 bases and the V segment lost 5 bases, leaving 8 bases of the junction unmatched. This CDR3 is 15 amino acids long. The germline V gene encodes CDR1 MNHNS and CDR2 SASEGT. The CDR3, as DNA: TGTGCCAGCAGTACCCGGGACAGGGTCGTAGATACGCAGTATTTT. Its translation: CASSTRDRVVDTQYF.

This clonotype showed up many times. The genes are TRBV6-5 and TRBJ2-7, with D hard to call. Germline values: CDR1 MNHEY, CDR2 SVGAGI. The CDR3 spans 11 residues. V lost 2 bases and J lost 10, with 9 bases in between. The CDR3 spells CASSYAQAQYF. Written as DNA, the CDR3 is TGTGCCAGCAGTTACGCCCAGGCTCAGTACTTC.

In its sample, this clonotype was seen many times. The V call is TRBV7-9, the J call TRBJ2-2, with no clear D. The germline CDR1 and CDR2 sequences are SEHNR and FQNEAQ (reference sequence). CDR3 size: 13 residues. V was cut by 7 bases and J by 5 bases, with 11 bases left in between. The CDR3 is CASTHLRTGELFF. CDR3 DNA sequence: TGTGCCAGCACCCACTTGCGAACCGGGGAGCTGTTTTTT.

This clonotype showed up many times. The chain's CDR3 is CASSFSGGRETQYF. In nucleotides, the CDR3 is TGTGCCAGCAGCTTTTCCGGTGGGCGTGAGACCCAGTACTTC. The chain is built from TRBV7-9 and TRBJ2-5; D is unresolved. V lost 3 bases, J lost 5 bases, and 13 bases lay in between. The CDR3 runs to 14 residues. Germline values: CDR1 SEHNR, CDR2 FQNEAQ (reference sequence).